The sequence of this T cell receptor beta chain was determined in a study of CXCR3-negative and CXCR3-positive naive CD8 T cells. Points from the study as a whole: Naive CXCR3-positive and CXCR3-negative cells shared TRBV-TRBJ usage; memory cells diverged. The study found more hydrophobic TRB CDR3s in CXCR3-positive naive cells than in CXCR3-negative naive cells.

Notes on this clonotype: Antigen specificity is unknown.

UMI-labeled TRB cDNA libraries were prepared by 5' RACE. TCRdb reanalyzed the 5' RACE reads, giving one entry per CDR3 protein sequence and no DNA. This specimen shows about 98,000 distinct CDR3 sequences; the ten leading clones hold approximately 0.99%. The CDR3 has 13 residues. Germline CDR1 and CDR2: WSHSY and SAAADI. This TCR was sampled from a human donor in good health. Some clones in this sample may be carry-over from other donors' samples. The specimen was naive CXCR3+ CD8+ T cells from blood. The subset denotes: CD45RO-CCR7+CD27+CD95- naive CD8+ T cells expressing CXCR3 (TNR3+). This rearrangement joins TRBV10-2 to TRBJ1-1. CDR3 residues: CASSPHLNTEAFF.